Following are 21 T cell receptor beta chains from one sample sequenced in a study of T-cell reconstitution after alpha-beta-depleted transplantation in children. Preparation of the TCRbeta library involved a method that used unique molecular identifiers. A single record per CDR3 protein comes from TCRdb applying MiXCR to the PCR reads. The data contain approximately 420,000 distinct CDR3 sequences, approximately 11% of them singletons. Sequencing used PBMCs from the stem cell graft donor, obtained from the stem cell graft. These receptor sequences come from a human donor who donated a stem cell graft to a child with acute myeloid leukemia.

This clonotype was detected a few times. The rearrangement links TRBV6-5 to TRBJ2-1, with D unresolved. Trimming pared 4 bases from V and 8 bases from J, leaving 6 bases between. This CDR3 region has 11 residues. Germline V lookup: CDR1 MNHEY, CDR2 SVGAGI. The CDR3: CASSSYDEQFF. The CDR3 bases are TGTGCCAGCAGTTCTTACGATGAGCAGTTCTTC.

This clonotype was seen more than once but under ten times. The V call is TRBV11-2, the J call TRBJ2-1; 12 nucleotides line up with TRBD2. This CDR3 is built from 15 residues. Germline lookup yields CDR1 SGHAT and CDR2 FQNNGV. Trimming at V came to 5 bases and at J to 6 bases, leaving 5 bases not matched to a gene. This chain's CDR3 is CASSVTSGSPNEQFF. CDR3 DNA: TGTGCCAGCAGCGTGACTAGCGGGAGCCCCAATGAGCAGTTCTTC.

This chain uses TRBV12-3 or TRBV12-4 with TRBJ1-1; D is ambiguous. The CDR3 is 13 amino acids. The V and J ends lost 6 bases and 2 bases respectively, with 10 bases between them. CDR3 residues: CASRTGINTEAFF. CDR3 nucleotide sequence: TGTGCCAGCAGAACTGGGATAAACACTGAAGCTTTCTTT.

This clonotype showed up just a few times. The gene calls are TRBV18 and TRBJ1-1; D remains unclear. Germline CDR1 KGHSH, CDR2 LQKENI. The V and J ends lost 1 base and 7 bases respectively, with 10 bases between them. This CDR3 has 13 residues. The CDR3 loop reads CASSPREGIEAFF. The CDR3 nucleotides read TGTGCCAGCTCACCACGGGAAGGGATTGAAGCTTTCTTT.

This clonotype was seen more than once but under ten times. The chain recombines TRBV5-5 with TRBJ2-7, with D unresolved. V was shortened by 0 bases and J by 6 bases, with 7 bases between the two germline ends. Germline-derived CDR1 and CDR2 are SGHKS and YYEKEE (reference sequence). The CDR3 runs to 12 residues. The CDR3 here is CASSLEVGEQYV. CDR3 in DNA: TGTGCCAGCAGCTTGGAGGTAGGCGAGCAGTACGTC.

This clonotype was picked up a small number of times. The chain is built from TRBV15 and TRBJ2-5, with no clear D. V was pared by 4 bases and J by 3 bases, with 9 bases between. CDR3 length: 13 amino acids. The V gene's germline CDR1 is LNHNV and CDR2 YYDKDF (reference sequence). CDR3 amino acids: CATSMWPEETQYF. The CDR3 DNA reads as TGTGCCACCAGCATGTGGCCAGAAGAGACCCAGTACTTC. The complete variable domain, with remaining parts taken from reference TRBV15 and TRBJ2-5, reads DAMVIQNPRYQVTQFGKPVTLSCSQTLNHNVMYWYQQKSSQAPKLLFHYYDKDFNNEADTPDNFQSRRPNTSFCFLDIRSPGLGDTAMYLCATSMWPEETQYFGPGTRLLVL.

Only a few counts were recorded for this clonotype. The J gene is TRBJ2-2, the V gene TRBV5-1, with TRBD2 matching 9 bases. The CDR3 loop spans 16 amino acids. Germline CDR1 is SGHRS and CDR2 is YFSETQ. V lost 0 bases to trimming and J lost 6 bases; unmatched junction nucleotides: 6. The CDR3 is CASSLVPAGGSGELFF. CDR3 DNA sequence: TGCGCCAGCAGCTTGGTTCCAGCGGGGGGTTCCGGGGAGCTGTTTTTT. The full variable domain, with the rest looked up from reference TRBV5-1 and TRBJ2-2, is KAGVTQTPRYLIKTRGQQVTLSCSPISGHRSVSWYQQTPGQGLQFLFEYFSETQRNKGNFPGRFSGRQFSNSRSEMNVSTLELGDSALYLCASSLVPAGGSGELFFGEGSRLTVL.

The chain employs TRBV4-3 and TRBJ2-2; TRBD1 matches at 8 bases. Germline CDR1 is LGHNA and CDR2 is YSLEER. V dropped 0 bases and J dropped 5; count of bases not matched to a gene: 8. This CDR3 comprises 17 residues. The CDR3 is CASSQDPGTGLTGELFF. CDR3 DNA sequence: TGCGCCAGCAGCCAAGACCCGGGGACAGGATTGACCGGGGAGCTGTTTTTT.

V gene TRBV15 combines with J gene TRBJ2-1; D perhaps matches TRBD2 (5 bases). This CDR3 is built from 15 residues. Germline V CDR1 and CDR2: LNHNV, YYDKDF (reference sequence). V gave up 1 base and J gave up 7 bases, with 14 bases separating them. The CDR3 DNA reads as TGTGCCACCAGCAGAGGGACTCCCGCGGTTAATGAGCAGTTCTTC. It translates to CATSRGTPAVNEQFF. The full variable domain, rest sourced from reference TRBV15 and TRBJ2-1, is DAMVIQNPRYQVTQFGKPVTLSCSQTLNHNVMYWYQQKSSQAPKLLFHYYDKDFNNEADTPDNFQSRRPNTSFCFLDIRSPGLGDTAMYLCATSRGTPAVNEQFFGPGTRLTVL.

In its sample, this clonotype was seen many times. The junction does not match germline at one end; this may be a read error. The chain carries TRBV6-5 and TRBJ1-3, with D unresolved. Germline V gene lookup returns CDR1 MNHEY and CDR2 SVGAGI. The CDR3 totals 11 residues. The CDR3 coding sequence is TGCACTGTTTACTCTGGAAACACCATATATTTT. Its translation: CTVYSGNTIYF.

V and J are TRBV5-1 and TRBJ2-3, with 10 bases that match TRBD2. The CDR3 consists of 16 residues. Germline-derived CDR1 and CDR2 are SGHRS and YFSETQ. V shed 4 bases and J 8 bases; nucleotides not matched to a gene: 13. Here the CDR3 DNA reads TGCGCCAGCAGCATCTTCACCGGGACTAGCGCTGGTACGCAGTATTTT. Its translation: CASSIFTGTSAGTQYF.

Ten or more counts support this clonotype. The chain joins TRBV10-3 to TRBJ2-1; D tentatively fits TRBD1 or TRBD2 (5 bases each). The CDR3 contains 13 residues. The germline CDR1 and CDR2 sequences are ENHRY and SYGVKD. Trimming shortened V by 11 bases and J by 1 base, and 12 bases separated the two germline ends. The CDR3 loop reads CAAGADSYNEQFF. The DNA for the CDR3 is TGTGCCGCCGGGGCGGATTCCTACAATGAGCAGTTCTTC.

This clonotype was seen ten or more times. The V gene is TRBV12-3 or TRBV12-4, the J gene TRBJ2-3, with a weak D call TRBD1 (7 bases). CDR3 size: 15 residues. V shed 3 bases and J shed 4 bases, with 14 bases lying between them. CDR3 residues: CASSFNRGGADTQYF. In nucleotides, the CDR3 is TGTGCCAGCAGTTTCAACAGGGGAGGTGCAGATACGCAGTATTTT.

This clonotype showed up just a few times. The genes are TRBV9 and TRBJ2-7; D is unclear. The germline CDR1 and CDR2 sequences are SGDLS and YYNGEE. V shed 3 bases and J shed 4 bases, with 11 bases lying between them. The CDR3 spans 13 residues. CDR3 DNA: TGTGCCAGCAGCGCGATGGATTCATACGAGCAGTACGTC. Translating it yields CASSAMDSYEQYV.

The CDR3 spells CASSGSIGSKNIQYF. The CDR3 DNA follows: TGTGCCAGCTCCGGGAGCATTGGATCCAAAAACATTCAGTACTTC. V and J are TRBV11-1 and TRBJ2-4; a possible D gene is TRBD2 (6 bases). Germline lookup yields CDR1 SGHAT and CDR2 FQDESV (reference sequence). The CDR3 is 15 amino acids. V was shortened by 8 bases and J by 2 bases, with 16 bases between the two germline ends.

The rearrangement links TRBV20-1 to TRBJ2-1, with D uncertain. Germline V gene sequence: CDR1 DFQATT, CDR2 SNEGSKA (reference sequence). V lost 0 bases to trimming and J lost 7 bases, with 10 bases between them. This CDR3 comprises 13 residues. The CDR3 DNA is TGCAGTGCTAGAGAAGGTTTCAATAATGAGCAGTTCTTC. It is translated as CSAREGFNNEQFF.

Only a few counts were recorded for this clonotype. The V gene is TRBV6-2 or TRBV6-3, the J gene TRBJ2-3; 15 bases are a match to TRBD2. The CDR3 sequence is 16 residues long. Losses at the gene ends were 5 bases for V and 6 bases for J; bases not matched to a gene: 6. Germline lookup yields CDR1 MNHEY and CDR2 SVGEGT. The CDR3 DNA reads TGTGCCAGCAGTGGACTAGCGGGGGGGTTGGACGATACGCAGTATTTT. Translating gives CASSGLAGGLDDTQYF.

The rearrangement links TRBV6-4 to TRBJ1-1; D is unresolved. The V and J ends lost 9 bases and 0 bases respectively, with 8 bases between them. Germline V gene sequence: CDR1 MRHNA, CDR2 SNTAGT. This CDR3 has 12 amino acids. CDR3 sequence (DNA): TGTGCCAGTGGACGGGTGAACACTGAAGCTTTCTTT. Its protein is CASGRVNTEAFF.

This clonotype was observed many times. The chain employs TRBV10-1 and TRBJ2-4; the match to TRBD2 covers 9 bases. The CDR3 consists of 12 residues. The V segment lost 4 bases and the J segment 9 bases; nucleotides outside the gene matches: 1. CDR1 is WNHNN and CDR2 is SYGVQD in the germline V gene (reference sequence). In DNA form, the CDR3 reads TGCGCCAGCAGTGTTAGCGGGGGCATTCAGTACTTC. The encoded protein is CASSVSGGIQYF.

This clonotype was counted only a few times. The CDR3 is CASSPDWRGYTF. The CDR3 DNA reads TGTGCCAGCAGCCCCGACTGGAGGGGTTACACCTTC. The rearrangement uses TRBV7-9 and TRBJ1-2; tentatively, D is TRBD1 (5 bases). Trimming pared 5 bases from V and 11 bases from J, leaving 15 bases between. The CDR3 sequence is 12 residues long. The germline V gene has CDR1 SEHNR and CDR2 FQNEAQ (reference sequence).

This clonotype was recorded at least ten times. V usage is TRBV25-1 and J usage is TRBJ2-5; TRBD2 agrees at 9 bases. After removal of 6 bases from V and 2 bases from J, the junction contained 1 base not matched to a gene. From germline, CDR1 is MGHDK and CDR2 SYGVNS. The CDR3 sequence is 13 residues long. The CDR3 reads CASRAGGQETQYF. The CDR3 DNA is TGTGCCAGCAGGGCGGGGGGGCAAGAGACCCAGTACTTC.